A selection of T cell receptor beta chains follows, all from one sample in a study of blood T cells in healthy people across ages. TCRdb passed the 5' RACE reads through MiXCR, listing each CDR3 protein once. The profile covers 1.5 million to 2 million distinct CDR3 sequences, with 30% to 35% appearing a single time and 10% to 12% taken by the ten largest. The sequencing sample was made of blood. The receptors originated from a woman in her twenties or thirties in good health. CDR3s include the opening cysteine and the closing phenylalanine or tryptophan. The order of the fields is clone size, J gene, V gene, D gene, CDR3 DNA, CDR3 protein. The D gene is left open where the match is weak. Rows may omit the clone size; those that give it use once, few, many or a size class.

>-|TRBJ2-3|TRBV7-9|TRBD2
TGTGCCAGCAGCTTAGAAGGTCCGGCGGGGGTGAATACGCAGTATTTT
CASSLEGPAGVNTQYF
>few|TRBJ2-3|TRBV30|TRBD1
TGTGCCTGGAGTGTACGGCTCGGGACAGGGGGCGCAGGGGATACGCAGTATTTT
CAWSVRLGTGGAGDTQYF
>once|TRBJ1-2|TRBV20-1|-
TGCAGTGCTTTACAGGAAGACTATGGCTACACCTTC
CSALQEDYGYTF
>-|TRBJ2-7|TRBV20-1|-
TGCAGTGCTAGAAGTAGGAGGCAGCAGTACTTC
CSARSRRQQYF
>few|TRBJ1-4|TRBV25-1|-
TGTGCCAGCAGTGAATTAGGGCGAGACGAAAAACTGTTTTTT
CASSELGRDEKLFF
>-|TRBJ2-1|TRBV4-1|-
TGCGCCAGCAGTTCGGGGCCGGGGCTAAACAATGAGCAGTTCTTC
CASSSGPGLNNEQFF
>few|TRBJ1-5|TRBV9|TRBD1
TGTGCCAGCAGCACCCAGACAGGGGGCAATCAGCCCCAGCATTTT
CASSTQTGGNQPQHF
>-|TRBJ2-1|TRBV20-1|-
TGCAGTGCTAGAGATGGTGGGGCCTACAATGAGCAGTTCTTC
CSARDGGAYNEQFF
>once|TRBJ1-5|TRBV6-2/TRBV6-3|-
TGTACCCTATACATAAGGCCCCAGCATTTT
CTLYIRPQHF
>many|TRBJ1-2|TRBV3-1|-
TGCGCCAGCAGCCATCCGGACAGCTATGGCTACACCTTC
CASSHPDSYGYTF